The 15 T cell receptor beta chains below were found in one sample sequenced in a study of early T cells in non-severe SARS-CoV-2 infection. TCRdb passed the 5' RACE reads through MiXCR, listing each CDR3 protein once. The sample contains some 64,000 distinct CDR3 sequences, around 13% of which appear only once. Sequenced sample: whole blood. The receptors derive from an adult who was a healthcare worker with PCR-confirmed SARS-CoV-2 infection or an uninfected control (not recorded which).

This chain connects TRBV29-1 to TRBJ1-1, with TRBD1 as a possible D gene (5 bases). The CDR3 has 12 residues. V lost 6 bases, J lost 4 bases, and 12 bases lay in between. From germline, CDR1 is SQVTM and CDR2 ANQGSEA. The CDR3 spells CSVVQGLTEAFF. Here the CDR3 DNA reads TGCAGCGTCGTGCAGGGTCTCACTGAAGCTTTCTTT. Complete variable domain (other parts from reference TRBV29-1 and TRBJ1-1): SAVISQKPSRDICQRGTSLTIQCQVDSQVTMMFWYRQQPGQSLTLIATANQGSEATYESGFVIDKFPISRPNLTFSTLTVSNMSPEDSSIYLCSVVQGLTEAFFGQGTRLTVV.

In its sample, this clonotype was seen a few times. This sequence joins TRBV29-1 and TRBJ1-1; no firm D call. Trimming removed 5 bases at V and 7 bases at J, with 14 bases between. Looked up from germline, CDR1 is SQVTM and CDR2 is ANQGSEA. The CDR3 sequence is 12 residues long. CDR3 sequence: CSVRASVNEAFF. The CDR3 DNA reads TGCAGCGTTAGAGCTAGCGTGAATGAAGCTTTCTTT.

This clonotype was recorded at least ten times. The V call is TRBV28, the J call TRBJ2-1; 7 nucleotides match TRBD1. V shed 5 bases, J shed 7 bases, and the junction held 8 bases outside the gene matches. The CDR3 spans 14 residues. Germline V gene lookup returns CDR1 MDHEN and CDR2 SYDVKM. The CDR3 nucleotides are TGTGCCAGCAGTCACACAGGGGTAAGGAATGAGCAGTTCTTC. Protein: CASSHTGVRNEQFF.

This chain joins TRBV11-2 and TRBJ1-1; the match to TRBD1 covers 9 bases. CDR1 SGHAT and CDR2 FQNNGV come from the germline V gene. The CDR3 consists of 14 residues. V trimming: 3 bases; J trimming: 5 bases; junction bases outside the gene matches: 4. The CDR3 region has the DNA TGTGCCAGCAGCTTGGACAGGGGCGGGACTGAAGCTTTCTTT. Protein: CASSLDRGGTEAFF.

The chain uses TRBV24-1 and TRBJ2-1, with D maybe TRBD2 (6 bases). CDR1 and CDR2 (germline): KGHDR, SFDVKD. This CDR3 spans 14 amino acids. The V end lost 9 bases, the J end lost 4 bases, and 15 bases lay between the germline ends. The CDR3 DNA follows: TGTGCCACCGGCCCGGGCCGGGAGTACAATGAGCAGTTCTTC. Residues: CATGPGREYNEQFF.

This clonotype was detected ten times or more. V is TRBV6-2 or TRBV6-3 and J is TRBJ1-1; TRBD1 agrees at 7 bases. Trimming at V came to 4 bases and at J to 0 bases, leaving 5 bases not matched to a gene. This CDR3 spans 15 amino acids. Looked up from germline, CDR1 is MNHEY and CDR2 is SVGEGT. DNA of the CDR3: TGTGCCAGCAGTTGGGACAGAAGAATGAACACTGAAGCTTTCTTT. Its translation is CASSWDRRMNTEAFF.

There are many counts of this clonotype. CDR3 nucleotides: TGCGCCAGCAGCTTGGTTGACGGGAGCTACAATGAGCAGTTCTTC. Translated: CASSLVDGSYNEQFF. The chain carries TRBV5-1 and TRBJ2-1, with D possibly matching TRBD2 (6 bases). Germline lookup yields CDR1 SGHRS and CDR2 YFSETQ. This CDR3 spans 15 amino acids. Trimming shortened V by 0 bases and J by 3 bases, and 10 bases separated the two germline ends.

This clonotype was seen ten or more times. The chain combines TRBV29-1 with TRBJ2-7; possibly TRBD1 or TRBD2 for D (6 bases each). The CDR3 totals 12 residues. Trimming removed 3 bases from V and 3 bases from J, with 9 bases in between. Germline assignment: CDR1 SQVTM and CDR2 ANQGSEA. The CDR3 loop is CSVDGGGYEQYF. CDR3 DNA: TGCAGCGTTGACGGAGGGGGCTACGAGCAGTACTTC.

This clonotype was counted between two and nine times. This chain connects TRBV28 to TRBJ2-7; the D is unclear. The CDR3 runs 11 residues. The V gene's germline CDR1 is MDHEN and CDR2 SYDVKM. The germline V and J ends were trimmed by 4 bases and 2 bases, with 3 bases remaining between them. As DNA, the CDR3 is TGTGCCAGCAGTTGGACCTACGAGCAGTACTTC. Amino acid sequence: CASSWTYEQYF.

This clonotype was counted between two and nine times. The V gene is TRBV20-1, the J gene TRBJ1-3; possible D gene TRBD1, 5 bases. The CDR3 length is 14 residues. Trimming removed 6 bases at V and 0 bases at J, with 12 bases between. In germline, CDR1 is DFQATT, CDR2 SNEGSKA (reference sequence). The CDR3 sequence: CSALDRYSGNTIYF. In DNA, the CDR3 is TGCAGTGCCCTAGACAGATACTCTGGAAACACCATATATTTT.

This clonotype has a count of ten or more. V gene TRBV29-1 combines with J gene TRBJ2-1; D is uncertain. Germline V gene lookup returns CDR1 SQVTM and CDR2 ANQGSEA. The CDR3 covers 12 residues. Trimming took 2 bases from V and 10 from J, leaving 12 bases between them. The CDR3 region is CSVEPSRQEQFF. In nucleotides, the CDR3 is TGCAGCGTTGAACCGTCTAGGCAGGAGCAGTTCTTC.

This clonotype was found a few times. The rearrangement joins TRBV6-6 to TRBJ2-4, with a tentative D call TRBD2 (6 bases). The CDR3 contains 15 residues. CDR1 MNHNY and CDR2 SVGAGI come from the germline V gene (reference sequence). Trimming pared 2 bases from V and 6 bases from J, leaving 14 bases between. CDR3 nucleotide sequence: TGTGCCAGCAGTTACAACGCGGAGCGGGCAAACATTCAGTACTTC. Translation gives CASSYNAERANIQYF.

The V and J genes are TRBV6-5 and TRBJ1-6, with a weak D call TRBD1 (5 bases). V lost 0 bases to trimming and J lost 8 bases, with 5 bases between them. CDR1 and CDR2 (germline): MNHEY, SVGAGI. This CDR3 region has 13 residues. This CDR3 reads CASSYSGDSPLHF. In DNA, the CDR3 is TGTGCCAGCAGTTACTCGGGGGATTCACCCCTCCACTTT.

The V and J genes are TRBV12-3 or TRBV12-4 and TRBJ2-1; 8 nucleotides line up with TRBD2. The CDR3 is 15 residues long. The V segment lost 7 bases and the J segment 3 bases; nucleotides outside the gene matches: 8. CDR3 in DNA: TGTGCCAGCACCCCAGCGGGAGTGGTCTACAATGAGCAGTTCTTC. Translating gives CASTPAGVVYNEQFF.

This clonotype was counted a few times. The CDR3 DNA reads TGTGCCAGTAGCTCCGGGGCCTCGGGATACGAGCAGTACTTC. Translated: CASSSGASGYEQYF. The V gene is TRBV19, the J gene TRBJ2-7; either TRBD1 or TRBD2 may supply D (5 bases each). This CDR3 is built from 14 residues. V dropped 6 bases and J dropped 4 bases, with 16 bases sitting between them. Germline CDR1 LNHDA, CDR2 SQIVND (reference sequence).